These 32 T cell receptor beta chains came from one sample sequenced in a study of shared T cell receptors in the human thymus. The protocol was immunoSEQ multiplex PCR, while the TCRdb copy is restricted to in-frame clones and leaves out a portion. The profile shows around 65,000 clones, 90% to 95% of them singletons. The sample taken for sequencing was thymocytes. All receptors come from a human donor.

The rearrangement uses TRBV28 and TRBJ1-2, with D possibly TRBD1 on 6 matching bases. CDR1 and CDR2 (germline): MDHEN, SYDVKM. V lost 2 bases and J 2 bases, leaving 18 bases between the germline ends. This CDR3 has 17 amino acids. CDR3 bases: TGTGCCAGCAGTTTAGACGTAGGTAGACAGGTGAACTATGGCTACACCTTC. This translates into CASSLDVGRQVNYGYTF.

V and J are TRBV4-3 and TRBJ2-1, with TRBD2 identical over 9 bases. This CDR3 comprises 15 residues. Trimming at V came to 1 base and at J to 8 bases, leaving 6 bases not matched to a gene. Germline lookup yields CDR1 LGHNA and CDR2 YSLEER. The CDR3 loop reads CASSQVAGGPYEQFF. CDR3 sequence (DNA): TGCGCCAGCAGCCAAGTGGCGGGGGGGCCGTATGAGCAGTTCTTC.

This clone was found once. The chain employs TRBV4-3 and TRBJ2-7; the match to TRBD1 covers 11 bases. The CDR3 consists of 16 residues. V lost 4 bases, J lost 4 bases, and 9 bases stayed unmatched. Germline V gene data show CDR1 as LGHNA and CDR2 as YSLEER. CDR3 in amino acids: CASSLKPGQGGYEQYF. The CDR3 nucleotides are TGCGCCAGCAGCCTGAAGCCGGGACAGGGGGGATACGAGCAGTACTTC.

This chain uses TRBV2 with TRBJ2-3; D might be TRBD2 (7 bases). Deletions cut 2 bases from V and 3 bases from J, with 15 bases between. This CDR3 is 16 amino acids long. CDR1 and CDR2 from the germline V gene are SNHLY and FYNNEI. The CDR3: CASSERLGGQTDTQYF. In DNA form, the CDR3 reads TGTGCCAGCAGTGAACGTCTCGGGGGGCAAACAGATACGCAGTATTTT.

The chain is built from TRBV14 and TRBJ2-3; 8 bases are a match to TRBD2. The CDR3 length is 17 residues. Looked up from germline, CDR1 is SGHDN and CDR2 is FVKESK. The ends lost 1 base at V and 3 bases at J; junction bases unmatched: 9. CDR3 bases: TGTGCCAGCAGCCAAGTCGGGGGGGGAGTAGTGACAGATACGCAGTATTTT. This gives the protein CASSQVGGGVVTDTQYF.

The chain combines TRBV4-3 with TRBJ2-3, with 10 bases that match TRBD2. Unmatched junction bases numbered 6, after V lost 0 bases and J lost 6 bases. CDR3 length equals 16 residues. Germline lookup yields CDR1 LGHNA and CDR2 YSLEER. CDR3 amino acids: CASSQDSSGGWDTQYF. The DNA of the CDR3 is TGCGCCAGCAGCCAAGACTCTAGCGGGGGCTGGGATACGCAGTATTTT.

V usage is TRBV9 and J usage is TRBJ2-1; 10 positions match TRBD1. The junction had 10 bases not matched to a gene; V was cut back by 0 bases and J by 4 bases. There are 18 residues in the CDR3. The germline V gene encodes CDR1 SGDLS and CDR2 YYNGEE. The CDR3: CASSVGKGTGAVYNEQFF. Written as DNA, the CDR3 is TGTGCCAGCAGCGTAGGGAAAGGGACAGGGGCCGTGTACAATGAGCAGTTCTTC.

In regard to this clone: Other DNA sequences in the same sample also yield this CDR3. The genes are TRBV19 and TRBJ2-3; 8 bases are a match to TRBD1. With 3 bases clipped from V and 1 base from J, the junction kept 3 bases outside the gene matches. This CDR3 spans 15 amino acids. CDR1 and CDR2 (germline): LNHDA, SQIVND (reference sequence). This chain's CDR3 is CASSIGGQGTDTQYF. The DNA of the CDR3 is TGTGCCAGTAGTATCGGGGGACAGGGCACAGATACGCAGTATTTT.

Only a few counts were recorded for this clone. The CDR3 is CSVEDRPNQPQHF. CDR3 DNA: TGCAGCGTTGAAGATCGGCCAAATCAGCCCCAGCATTTT. This rearrangement joins TRBV29-1 to TRBJ1-5; D is ambiguous. Germline CDR1 and CDR2: SQVTM and ANQGSEA. V lost 0 bases, J lost 4 bases, and 7 bases lay in between. There are 13 residues in the CDR3. The whole variable domain, filled in from reference TRBV29-1 and TRBJ1-5, reads SAVISQKPSRDICQRGTSLTIQCQVDSQVTMMFWYRQQPGQSLTLIATANQGSEATYESGFVIDKFPISRPNLTFSTLTVSNMSPEDSSIYLCSVEDRPNQPQHFGDGTRLSIL.

The V and J genes are TRBV7-2 and TRBJ1-1; D is undetermined. V lost 8 bases and J lost 7, with 5 bases in between. CDR1 and CDR2 (germline): SGHTA, FQGNSA. The CDR3 length is 9 residues. This CDR3 reads CASSDEAFF. CDR3 DNA: TGTGCCAGCTCGGATGAAGCTTTCTTT.

V usage is TRBV19 and J usage is TRBJ2-6; D is uncertain. V shed 3 bases and J shed 0 bases, with 12 bases lying between them. The CDR3 runs 17 residues. Looked up from germline, CDR1 is LNHDA and CDR2 is SQIVND (reference sequence). In DNA, the CDR3 is TGTGCCAGTAGTATTAAATTCCAGAGCTCTGGGGCCAACGTCCTGACTTTC. Its protein product is CASSIKFQSSGANVLTF.

This sequence joins TRBV7-9 and TRBJ1-5; D may be TRBD1 (5 bases). Germline V gene sequence: CDR1 SEHNR, CDR2 FQNEAQ (reference sequence). The CDR3 is made up of 14 amino acids. Trimming removed 8 bases from V and 3 bases from J, with 14 bases in between. The DNA of the CDR3 is TGTGCCAGCTCGGCGGGGCGTAACAATCAGCCCCAGCATTTT. Amino acids: CASSAGRNNQPQHF.

The chain recombines TRBV11-3 with TRBJ2-3, with 7 bases aligning to TRBD2. CDR1 is SGHNT, CDR2 YENEEA, per germline. The V segment lost 5 bases and the J segment 1 base; nucleotides outside the gene matches: 6. CDR3 length: 15 amino acids. The CDR3 DNA reads TGTGCCAGCAGCCGGACTAGAAGGGGCACAGATACGCAGTATTTT. As protein: CASSRTRRGTDTQYF.

This chain joins TRBV7-2 and TRBJ2-1; 11 bases are a match to TRBD2. Losses at the gene ends were 0 bases for V and 7 bases for J; bases not matched to a gene: 20. In germline, CDR1 is SGHTA, CDR2 FQGNSA. CDR3 length: 21 residues. The CDR3: CASSLARDLAGGFHVGNEQFF. The CDR3, as DNA: TGTGCCAGCAGCTTAGCAAGGGACCTAGCGGGGGGATTCCACGTGGGTAATGAGCAGTTCTTC.

The J gene is TRBJ2-1, the V gene TRBV27; TRBD1 or TRBD2 may be the D gene (5 bases each). Trimming pared 3 bases from V and 0 bases from J, leaving 12 bases between. The germline V gene encodes CDR1 MNHEY and CDR2 SMNVEV (reference sequence). This CDR3 is 16 amino acids long. The CDR3 DNA sequence: TGTGCCAGCAGTTTGCCGGGACGGTTCTCCTACAATGAGCAGTTCTTC. It encodes CASSLPGRFSYNEQFF.

This sequence joins TRBV7-9 and TRBJ1-1, with unresolved D. Germline V gives CDR1 SEHNR, CDR2 FQNEAQ (reference sequence). CDR3 length equals 13 residues. Trimming stripped 1 base from V and 3 bases from J, with 6 bases between. The CDR3 protein is CASSLGPYTEAFF. CDR3 coding DNA: TGTGCCAGCAGCTTAGGCCCCTACACTGAAGCTTTCTTT.

Here the CDR3 reads CASSLVLRGRSTGNTIYF. As DNA, the CDR3 is TGTGCCAGCAGCTTAGTTCTCCGGGGGCGGTCCACCGGAAACACCATATATTTT. This chain uses TRBV7-2 with TRBJ1-3, with D perhaps matching TRBD1 (6 bases). CDR1 and CDR2 (germline): SGHTA, FQGNSA. The V end was cut by 1 base, the J end by 4 bases, with 20 bases between. The CDR3 is 18 amino acids.

The rearrangement joins TRBV4-3 to TRBJ1-2, with no clear D. CDR1 and CDR2 (germline): LGHNA, YSLEER. V was clipped by 0 bases and J by 4 bases, with 15 bases between them. CDR3 length: 16 residues. The CDR3 loop reads CASSQDPPLILYGYTF. CDR3 DNA sequence: TGCGCCAGCAGCCAAGATCCGCCCCTTATACTCTATGGCTACACCTTC.

The chain couples TRBV29-1 to TRBJ1-1; no clear D gene. Trimming shortened V by 4 bases and J by 1 base, and 10 bases separated the two germline ends. The CDR3 is 13 residues long. Germline assignment: CDR1 SQVTM and CDR2 ANQGSEA. The CDR3 DNA is TGCAGCGTTGGGGCAGGACCGAACACTGAAGCTTTCTTT. Its protein product is CSVGAGPNTEAFF.

V usage is TRBV27 and J usage is TRBJ2-5; D gene uncertain. From germline, CDR1 is MNHEY and CDR2 SMNVEV (reference sequence). The CDR3 loop spans 11 amino acids. The V end lost 6 bases, the J end lost 0 bases, and 2 bases lay between the germline ends. This chain's CDR3 is CASRYQETQYF. The CDR3 DNA reads as TGTGCCAGCAGGTACCAAGAGACCCAGTACTTC.

The chain links TRBV5-1 to TRBJ2-1; D tentatively fits TRBD1 or TRBD2 (5 bases each). The CDR3 covers 14 residues. Germline CDR1 and CDR2: SGHRS and YFSETQ. V was pared by 4 bases and J by 6 bases, with 14 bases between. CDR3 region: CASSPAGGANEQFF. DNA of the CDR3: TGCGCCAGCAGCCCTGCGGGTGGGGCCAATGAGCAGTTCTTC.

This clone came up once. J is TRBJ2-3 and V is TRBV6-5; no reliable D call. The CDR3 consists of 13 residues. Between the trimmed V and J ends, which lost 6 bases and 0 bases, there was a span of 7 bases. Germline CDR1 MNHEY, CDR2 SVGAGI. CDR3 in DNA: TGTGCCAGCAGCCACTCGAGCACAGATACGCAGTATTTT. Protein: CASSHSSTDTQYF.

This rearrangement joins TRBV7-6 to TRBJ1-1; D is unclear. Germline values: CDR1 SGHVS, CDR2 FNYEAQ. V was shortened by 2 bases and J by 0 bases, with 19 bases between the two germline ends. CDR3 length equals 18 residues. Here the CDR3 reads CASSLPGGEAFMNTEAFF. CDR3 sequence (DNA): TGTGCCAGCAGCTTACCGGGCGGGGAGGCCTTTATGAACACTGAAGCTTTCTTT.

V is TRBV6-1 and J is TRBJ2-7; D is unresolved. Germline CDR1 reads MNHNS; CDR2 reads SASEGT. The CDR3 runs to 8 residues. In DNA, the CDR3 is TGTAGGGTGTACGAGCAGTACTTC. The encoded protein is CRVYEQYF.

Only one count was recorded for this clone. This sequence joins TRBV5-4 and TRBJ1-1; a weak D match, TRBD1 (5 bases). Germline V gene data show CDR1 as SGHNT and CDR2 as YYREEE (reference sequence). With 0 bases removed from V and 2 bases from J, the gap between germline ends came to 11 bases. The CDR3 is made up of 15 amino acids. CDR3 in amino acids: CASSLAQGGNTEAFF. CDR3 sequence (DNA): TGTGCCAGCAGCTTGGCTCAGGGAGGTAACACTGAAGCTTTCTTT. Variable domain in full (rest from reference TRBV5-4 and TRBJ1-1): ETGVTQSPTHLIKTRGQQVTLRCSSQSGHNTVSWYQQALGQGPQFIFQYYREEENGRGNFPPRFSGLQFPNYSSELNVNALELDDSALYLCASSLAQGGNTEAFFGQGTRLTVV.

This clone was seen a single time. The rearrangement joins TRBV14 to TRBJ1-1; TRBD1 is a possible D gene (6 bases). Per germline, CDR1 SGHDN and CDR2 FVKESK. The CDR3 loop spans 14 amino acids. V dropped 4 bases and J dropped 8 bases, with 17 bases sitting between them. The CDR3 DNA sequence: TGTGCCAGCAGCCGAGGTGTGGACAGCCCGGAAGCTTTCTTT. This sequence encodes CASSRGVDSPEAFF.

This chain connects TRBV27 to TRBJ2-5; D is ambiguous. Germline assignment: CDR1 MNHEY and CDR2 SMNVEV (reference sequence). V was trimmed by 7 bases and J by 3 bases, leaving 24 bases between them. The CDR3 length is 17 residues. As DNA, the CDR3 is TGTGCCAGCACCTTTTGGCCCAAAGATGGAAACAAAGAGACCCAGTACTTC. Amino acid sequence: CASTFWPKDGNKETQYF.

A single count supports this clone. CDR3 sequence: CASRDTTYNEQFF. The CDR3 DNA reads as TGCGCCAGCAGGGACACCACGTACAATGAGCAGTTCTTC. This rearrangement joins TRBV4-3 to TRBJ2-1, with D possibly being TRBD1 (5 bases). Germline CDR1 reads LGHNA; CDR2 reads YSLEER. Trimming shortened V by 6 bases and J by 4 bases, and 10 bases separated the two germline ends. The length of the CDR3 is 13 residues.

The chain joins TRBV5-5 to TRBJ1-3; no clear D. V was clipped by 2 bases and J by 0 bases, with 15 bases between them. Germline V gives CDR1 SGHKS, CDR2 YYEKEE (reference sequence). This CDR3 comprises 17 residues. DNA for the CDR3: TGTGCCAGCAGCTTTAGTCGACTACCCAACTCTGGAAACACCATATATTTT. Encoded protein: CASSFSRLPNSGNTIYF.

V usage is TRBV18 and J usage is TRBJ2-1, with TRBD1 matching 10 bases. Trimming removed 0 bases from V and 4 bases from J; junction bases left unmatched: 9. The CDR3 has 18 residues. The germline CDR1 and CDR2 sequences are KGHSH and LQKENI. The CDR3 nucleotides read TGTGCCAGCTCACCACCTGAGACAGGGGGCGTGGTATACAATGAGCAGTTCTTC. Its translation is CASSPPETGGVVYNEQFF.

The chain links TRBV5-1 to TRBJ2-3; 9 bases fit TRBD1. Germline CDR1 is SGHRS and CDR2 is YFSETQ. This CDR3 is 17 amino acids long. The V gene end was trimmed by 0 bases and the J gene end by 4 bases; junction bases not matched to a gene: 9. The CDR3 is CASSLASQGAAADTQYF. CDR3 nucleotide sequence: TGCGCCAGCAGCTTGGCATCACAGGGGGCCGCGGCAGATACGCAGTATTTT.

This rearrangement joins TRBV2 to TRBJ1-2, with D possibly matching TRBD1 (5 bases). Germline-derived CDR1 and CDR2 are SNHLY and FYNNEI. The V end lost 6 bases, the J end lost 3 bases, and 17 bases lay between the germline ends. This CDR3 is 15 amino acids long. Here the CDR3 reads CASRDTPNDDYGYTF. The DNA for the CDR3 is TGTGCCAGCAGGGACACCCCTAATGACGACTATGGCTACACCTTC.